The 3 T cell receptor beta chains below all came from one sample that was sequenced in a study of Ad26.COV2.S vaccination and SARS-CoV-2 variants. Method: immunoSEQ multiplex PCR; TCRdb's copy keeps in-frame clones and lacks some. The sample includes about 320,000 clones, around four fifths of them seen just once. Treatment of the sample: some 20 received Ad26.COV2.S at low or high dose, single or two shots; 5 received placebo; per-sample allocation not given. Sampling happened 63 days after the first vaccine or placebo injection. The sample was peripheral blood, taken in a trial of Ad26.COV2.S vaccine versus placebo. These receptors all stem from a person between 18 and 65 years old who received the Ad26.COV2.S COVID-19 vaccine or a placebo.

The genes are TRBV7-2 and TRBJ1-2; D is perhaps TRBD1 (5 bases). Deletions cut 5 bases from V and 12 bases from J, with 16 bases between. Germline V gives CDR1 SGHTA, CDR2 FQGNSA. The CDR3 sequence is 12 residues long. The CDR3 loop reads CASSRLDKVHTF. CDR3 DNA: TGTGCCAGCAGCCGTCTGGACAAGGTCCACACCTTC.

The J gene is TRBJ1-3, the V gene TRBV6-5, with 7 bases lining up with TRBD1. Germline V gene sequence: CDR1 MNHEY, CDR2 SVGAGI. CDR3 size: 16 residues. The trim removed 4 bases at V and 3 bases at J, leaving 9 bases unmatched. CDR3 sequence reads: CASSSNRDSFGNTIYF. DNA for the CDR3: TGTGCCAGCAGTTCCAACCGGGACAGCTTTGGAAACACCATATATTTT.

The rearrangement links TRBV11-3 to TRBJ2-7; TRBD1 agrees at 7 bases. The CDR3 has 15 amino acids. Germline CDR1 and CDR2: SGHNT and YENEEA. After removal of 5 bases from V and 2 bases from J, the junction contained 9 bases not matched to a gene. This CDR3 reads CASSLSSTGTYEQYF. CDR3 coding DNA: TGTGCCAGCAGCCTTTCTTCGACAGGGACCTACGAGCAGTACTTC.